These T cell receptor beta chains were read from a single sample in a study of T-cell reconstitution after alpha-beta-depleted transplantation in children. MiXCR, applied by TCRdb to the PCR reads, yields one record per CDR3 protein. The table records 100,000 to 130,000 distinct CDR3 sequences, roughly 6.1% of them present only once. The source was PBMCs, mostly from graft donor cells, collected 360 days after TCRalphabeta/CD19-depleted stem cell transplant. These receptors all stem from a male patient between 2 and 15 years old who had a stem cell transplant for acute lymphoblastic leukemia, so the T cells may come from the graft donor. Each CDR3 is given with its conserved first and last residue. A D gene is named only where the DNA matches it firmly. Clone size, where shown, is once, few, many, or a class for clones that have expanded.

size | D | J | V | CDR3 | DNA
many | - | TRBJ1-5 | TRBV6-2/TRBV6-3 | CASNQGSQPQHF | TGTGCCAGCAACCAAGGGAGCCAGCCCCAGCATTTT
many | - | TRBJ2-7 | TRBV7-9 | CASSLGEREFYEQYF | TGTGCCAGCAGCTTAGGTGAAAGGGAATTCTACGAGCAGTACTTC
- | TRBD2 | TRBJ2-1 | TRBV18 | CASSPSKDGGVREQFF | TGTGCCAGCTCACCATCCAAAGACGGGGGGGTTCGGGAGCAGTTCTTC
many | - | TRBJ2-7 | TRBV2 | CASSEGLREQYF | TGTGCCAGCAGTGAGGGACTCCGGGAGCAGTACTTC
many | TRBD1 | TRBJ1-1 | TRBV5-1 | CASSHLQGAFGEAFF | TGCGCCAGCAGCCACCTACAGGGGGCATTCGGTGAAGCTTTCTTT
many | - | TRBJ1-5 | TRBV28 | CASSLYRAHGNQPQHF | TGTGCCAGCAGTTTATACAGGGCACATGGCAATCAGCCCCAGCATTTT
many | - | TRBJ1-1 | TRBV28 | CASSLTGNTEAFF | TGTGCCAGCAGTTTGACAGGGAACACTGAAGCTTTCTTT
many | TRBD1 | TRBJ1-2 | TRBV29-1 | CSALLPGQGGNGYTF | TGCAGCGCCCTCCTCCCGGGACAGGGAGGAAATGGCTACACCTTC
many | - | TRBJ2-5 | TRBV27 | CASSMTVQETQYF | TGTGCCAGCAGTATGACAGTTCAAGAGACCCAGTACTTC
many | - | TRBJ2-7 | TRBV29-1 | CSVEDRTSYEQYF | TGCAGCGTTGAAGATCGGACCTCCTACGAGCAGTACTTC
many | - | TRBJ1-2 | TRBV5-1 | CASSLLQGGGEGYGYTF | TGCGCCAGCAGCTTGTTGCAGGGCGGGGGTGAAGGCTATGGCTACACCTTC
many | - | TRBJ2-1 | TRBV2 | CASSEAGLYNEQFF | TGTGCCAGCAGTGAAGCAGGGTTGTACAATGAGCAGTTCTTC
few | TRBD1 | TRBJ1-1 | TRBV5-5 | CASSLGQGLGTEAFF | TGTGCCAGCAGCTTGGGACAGGGCCTGGGGACTGAAGCTTTCTTT
many | - | TRBJ2-3 | TRBV7-8 | CATRRGLEVQYF | TGTGCCACCCGAAGAGGCCTCGAGGTGCAGTATTTT
- | - | TRBJ2-7 | TRBV5-6 | CDSSLGGRSYEQYF | TGTGACAGCAGCTTAGGGGGGCGCTCCTACGAGCAGTACTTC
many | TRBD1 | TRBJ1-2 | TRBV7-9 | CASSLVTTGGTYGYTF | TGTGCCAGCAGCTTGGTGACGACAGGGGGCACGTATGGCTACACCTTC
many | - | TRBJ2-5 | TRBV24-1 | CATSDLHSGQETQYF | TGTGCCACCAGTGATTTGCATAGCGGACAAGAGACCCAGTACTTC
few | TRBD1 | TRBJ2-7 | TRBV7-2 | CASRPRTGGLEQYF | TGTGCCAGCAGACCCCGGACAGGGGGTCTCGAGCAGTACTTC
few | - | TRBJ2-7 | TRBV7-7 | CASSLAPPYEQYF | TGTGCCAGCAGCTTGGCACCTCCCTACGAGCAGTACTTC
- | - | TRBJ2-7 | TRBV6-2/TRBV6-3 | CASSYVRRPYEQYF | TGTGCCAGCAGTTACGTGAGAAGGCCCTACGAGCAGTACTTC
- | TRBD2 | TRBJ2-5 | TRBV2 | CASTGGAKTQYF | TGTGCCAGCACCGGGGGGGCGAAGACCCAGTACTTC
many | TRBD2 | TRBJ2-7 | TRBV7-9 | CASSPPLAGPSYEQYF | TGTGCCAGCAGCCCACCCCTAGCGGGTCCCTCCTACGAGCAGTACTTC
many | TRBD1 | TRBJ1-5 | TRBV11-2 | CASSLGQSNQPQHF | TGTGCCAGCAGCCTGGGACAGAGCAATCAGCCCCAGCATTTT
few | TRBD1 | TRBJ2-1 | TRBV27 | CASSLSGTGLREQFF | TGTGCCAGCAGTTTATCCGGGACAGGGCTTCGGGAGCAGTTCTTC
many | TRBD1 | TRBJ1-1 | TRBV6-5 | CASSYTQGAVEAFF | TGTGCCAGCAGTTACACACAGGGGGCAGTTGAAGCTTTCTTT
- | - | TRBJ2-3 | TRBV4-1 | CASRPTGGTQYF | TGCGCCAGCAGACCGACAGGTGGTACGCAGTATTTT
- | - | TRBJ1-6 | TRBV7-2 | CASSLVDNQLNSPLHF | TGTGCCAGCAGCTTAGTGGACAATCAATTAAATTCACCCCTCCACTTT
many | - | TRBJ1-6 | TRBV4-3 | CASSQGVNSPLHF | TGCGCCAGCAGCCAAGGGGTTAATTCACCCCTCCACTTT
- | - | TRBJ2-3 | TRBV7-8 | CASSLDTSTDTQYF | TGTGCCAGCAGCCTAGACACGAGCACAGATACGCAGTATTTT
many | TRBD2 | TRBJ2-1 | TRBV7-9 | CASSLVQREGGNEQFF | TGTGCCAGCAGCTTAGTACAGCGGGAGGGCGGCAATGAGCAGTTCTTC
many | - | TRBJ2-7 | TRBV9 | CASSPKVASYEQYF | TGTGCCAGCAGCCCGAAGGTAGCCTCCTACGAGCAGTACTTC
many | TRBD2 | TRBJ2-1 | TRBV28 | CASSFVAGVEQFF | TGTGCCAGCAGTTTCGTAGCGGGAGTTGAACAGTTCTTC
- | - | TRBJ1-2 | TRBV7-8 | CASSPRSNANYGYTF | TGTGCCAGCAGCCCACGGTCCAACGCTAACTATGGCTACACCTTC
many | - | TRBJ2-3 | TRBV7-8 | CASSLGGQHADTQYF | TGTGCCAGCAGCTTAGGAGGACAGCACGCAGATACGCAGTATTTT
- | - | TRBJ1-5 | TRBV7-9 | CASSSTSGPPGQPQHF | TGTGCCAGCAGCTCAACATCCGGGCCCCCGGGGCAGCCCCAGCATTTT
few | - | TRBJ1-1 | TRBV25-1 | CASSGSRREAFF | TGTGCCAGCAGTGGTAGCCGACGTGAAGCTTTCTTT
many | - | TRBJ2-1 | TRBV10-3 | CAITKKQDNEQFF | TGTGCCATCACCAAGAAACAGGACAATGAGCAGTTCTTC
few | - | TRBJ2-5 | TRBV20-1 | CSAKVHWETQYF | TGCAGTGCTAAAGTACACTGGGAGACCCAGTACTTC
- | TRBD1 | TRBJ2-7 | TRBV20-1 | CSRGTGRYEQYF | TGCAGCCGGGGGACAGGGAGGTACGAGCAGTACTTC
few | - | TRBJ2-7 | TRBV9 | CASSVAAGAVNEQYF | TGTGCCAGCAGCGTAGCGGCAGGGGCTGTCAACGAGCAGTACTTC
few | - | TRBJ1-2 | TRBV6-1 | CASSAQVWSGYTF | TGTGCCAGCAGTGCACAGGTTTGGAGTGGCTACACCTTC
many | TRBD2 | TRBJ2-1 | TRBV5-6 | CASSFSSGVSYNEQFF | TGTGCCAGCAGCTTTTCTAGCGGTGTCTCCTACAATGAGCAGTTCTTC
- | TRBD1 | TRBJ1-1 | TRBV7-9 | CASRSNRDRGQGTEAFF | TGTGCCAGCAGGTCTAACCGGGACAGGGGGCAGGGGACTGAAGCTTTCTTT
many | TRBD2 | TRBJ2-5 | TRBV9 | CASSVQIAGRETQYF | TGTGCCAGCAGCGTTCAAATAGCGGGGAGGGAGACCCAGTACTTC
few | - | TRBJ1-2 | TRBV5-6 | CASSVGGPGDGYTF | TGTGCCAGCAGCGTAGGAGGGCCTGGGGATGGCTACACCTTC
many | - | TRBJ2-2 | TRBV7-9 | CASNERGELFF | TGTGCCAGCAACGAGAGGGGGGAGCTGTTTTTT
many | - | TRBJ2-7 | TRBV7-2 | CASSWGPREQYF | TGTGCCAGCAGCTGGGGGCCGAGGGAGCAGTACTTC
few | - | TRBJ2-5 | TRBV7-7 | CASSLFGTDQETQYF | TGTGCCAGCAGCTTATTCGGGACCGACCAAGAGACCCAGTACTTC
few | TRBD2 | TRBJ2-1 | TRBV4-2 | CASSQGTSGHNEQFF | TGTGCCAGCAGCCAGGGGACTAGCGGACACAATGAGCAGTTCTTC
few | - | TRBJ2-7 | TRBV5-6 | CASSSVGGPYEQYF | TGTGCCAGCAGCTCGGTGGGGGGCCCCTACGAGCAGTACTTC
many | - | TRBJ2-7 | TRBV2 | CASSETADPDYEQYF | TGTGCCAGCAGTGAAACGGCAGATCCTGACTACGAGCAGTACTTC
many | TRBD2 | TRBJ2-7 | TRBV27 | CASSRLFIGGAPYEQYF | TGTGCCAGCAGTCGTCTCTTTATCGGGGGGGCCCCCTACGAGCAGTACTTC
many | TRBD2 | TRBJ2-1 | TRBV5-1 | CASSLEGPLAGGGSYNEQFF | TGCGCCAGCAGCTTGGAAGGCCCACTAGCGGGAGGGGGGTCCTACAATGAGCAGTTCTTC